This T cell receptor (beta chain) was identified in a study of blood T cell repertoires in COVID-19. Study information: Samples came from the United States, Italy and Spain, spanning acute and convalescent COVID-19. The analysed material was cDNA or gDNA that came from T cells, B-cell-depleted T cells, or PBMCs.

The CDR3 has 18 amino acids. Germline loops: CDR1 LGHDT, CDR2 YNNKEL (reference sequence). V was pared by 3 bases and J by 7 bases, with 11 bases of the junction left unmatched. Original processing methods: Researchers report that nucleated cell counts were estimated from reference gene primer amplification. Repertoires were generated with immunoSEQ multiplex PCR, while TCRdb's copy carries only in-frame clones and drops some. V, J and clone size are those of that table, while D and trimming were read from the DNA. The sample lists fewer than 150,000 clones, about nine tenths occurring once. The sample was peripheral blood. The clonotype was recovered from a man in his fifties with active or convalescent COVID-19. The chain joins TRBV3-1 (or the pseudogene TRBV3-2) to TRBJ2-2; 13 nucleotides match TRBD2. CDR3: CASSQAGLAGTNDGELFF. The DNA for the CDR3 is TGTGCCAGCAGCCAGGCGGGACTAGCGGGGACCAACGACGGGGAGCTGTTTTTT.